This T cell receptor (beta chain) stems from a study of tumor and adjacent non-tumor tissue in lung cancer. Overall study findings and caveats: Top 100 clones took a larger repertoire share in normal lung.

This clonotype was recorded many times. As yet, its antigen is unknown. No cell sorting was done before RNA was extracted from the tissue. Three rounds of nested PCR, following a modified ARM-PCR protocol, produced the TCRbeta library. TCRdb itself ran the multiplex PCR reads through MiXCR, one entry per CDR3 protein. The table lists over 85,000 distinct CDR3 sequences, nearly 85% of them singletons. The sample consisted of lung tumor tissue. This TCR derives from a man between 65 and 85 years old with non-small cell lung cancer.

The CDR3 protein is CSGGQPLGEQYF. In DNA form, the CDR3 reads TGCAGTGGCGGGCAGCCTTTGGGAGAGCAGTACTTC. J is TRBJ2-7 and V is TRBV20-1; the D gene is possibly TRBD2 (5 bases). Germline loops: CDR1 DFQATT, CDR2 SNEGSKA (reference sequence). The V gene lost 7 bases and the J gene lost 7 bases, with 17 bases spanning the gap. This CDR3 is 12 amino acids long.